The source of this T cell receptor beta chain is a study of cytotoxic CD8 clonotypes in ibrutinib-treated CLL. Regarding the study as a whole: On treatment, the uncommon public clonotypes contracted or remained stable. Sampling times, which were not matched between the groups, differed between sustained-remission patients and progressing patients. Clonality, elevated at ibrutinib response, dropped back toward baseline at progression.

A 1 in 200,000 to 1 in 1 million T cell depth was the sequencing target. Measured with immunoSEQ multiplex PCR; TCRdb has only the in-frame clones, and not every one. Counted here are approximately 100,000 clones, 58% occurring once; the ten biggest clones make up under 45%. Notes on this clone: The target antigen is unknown.

The ends lost 5 bases at V and 6 bases at J; junction bases unmatched: 4. The germline CDR1 and CDR2 sequences are SGHDT and YYEEEE. The CDR3 is 12 residues long. The rearrangement links TRBV5-6 to TRBJ2-7; TRBD1 matches 8 bases. The clonotype originates from a human donor with chronic lymphocytic leukemia. The specimen was PBMCs, collected after 24 months of ibrutinib treatment. The CDR3 sequence: CASSSGTGEQYF. CDR3 DNA sequence: TGTGCCAGCAGTTCCGGGACAGGCGAGCAGTACTTC.